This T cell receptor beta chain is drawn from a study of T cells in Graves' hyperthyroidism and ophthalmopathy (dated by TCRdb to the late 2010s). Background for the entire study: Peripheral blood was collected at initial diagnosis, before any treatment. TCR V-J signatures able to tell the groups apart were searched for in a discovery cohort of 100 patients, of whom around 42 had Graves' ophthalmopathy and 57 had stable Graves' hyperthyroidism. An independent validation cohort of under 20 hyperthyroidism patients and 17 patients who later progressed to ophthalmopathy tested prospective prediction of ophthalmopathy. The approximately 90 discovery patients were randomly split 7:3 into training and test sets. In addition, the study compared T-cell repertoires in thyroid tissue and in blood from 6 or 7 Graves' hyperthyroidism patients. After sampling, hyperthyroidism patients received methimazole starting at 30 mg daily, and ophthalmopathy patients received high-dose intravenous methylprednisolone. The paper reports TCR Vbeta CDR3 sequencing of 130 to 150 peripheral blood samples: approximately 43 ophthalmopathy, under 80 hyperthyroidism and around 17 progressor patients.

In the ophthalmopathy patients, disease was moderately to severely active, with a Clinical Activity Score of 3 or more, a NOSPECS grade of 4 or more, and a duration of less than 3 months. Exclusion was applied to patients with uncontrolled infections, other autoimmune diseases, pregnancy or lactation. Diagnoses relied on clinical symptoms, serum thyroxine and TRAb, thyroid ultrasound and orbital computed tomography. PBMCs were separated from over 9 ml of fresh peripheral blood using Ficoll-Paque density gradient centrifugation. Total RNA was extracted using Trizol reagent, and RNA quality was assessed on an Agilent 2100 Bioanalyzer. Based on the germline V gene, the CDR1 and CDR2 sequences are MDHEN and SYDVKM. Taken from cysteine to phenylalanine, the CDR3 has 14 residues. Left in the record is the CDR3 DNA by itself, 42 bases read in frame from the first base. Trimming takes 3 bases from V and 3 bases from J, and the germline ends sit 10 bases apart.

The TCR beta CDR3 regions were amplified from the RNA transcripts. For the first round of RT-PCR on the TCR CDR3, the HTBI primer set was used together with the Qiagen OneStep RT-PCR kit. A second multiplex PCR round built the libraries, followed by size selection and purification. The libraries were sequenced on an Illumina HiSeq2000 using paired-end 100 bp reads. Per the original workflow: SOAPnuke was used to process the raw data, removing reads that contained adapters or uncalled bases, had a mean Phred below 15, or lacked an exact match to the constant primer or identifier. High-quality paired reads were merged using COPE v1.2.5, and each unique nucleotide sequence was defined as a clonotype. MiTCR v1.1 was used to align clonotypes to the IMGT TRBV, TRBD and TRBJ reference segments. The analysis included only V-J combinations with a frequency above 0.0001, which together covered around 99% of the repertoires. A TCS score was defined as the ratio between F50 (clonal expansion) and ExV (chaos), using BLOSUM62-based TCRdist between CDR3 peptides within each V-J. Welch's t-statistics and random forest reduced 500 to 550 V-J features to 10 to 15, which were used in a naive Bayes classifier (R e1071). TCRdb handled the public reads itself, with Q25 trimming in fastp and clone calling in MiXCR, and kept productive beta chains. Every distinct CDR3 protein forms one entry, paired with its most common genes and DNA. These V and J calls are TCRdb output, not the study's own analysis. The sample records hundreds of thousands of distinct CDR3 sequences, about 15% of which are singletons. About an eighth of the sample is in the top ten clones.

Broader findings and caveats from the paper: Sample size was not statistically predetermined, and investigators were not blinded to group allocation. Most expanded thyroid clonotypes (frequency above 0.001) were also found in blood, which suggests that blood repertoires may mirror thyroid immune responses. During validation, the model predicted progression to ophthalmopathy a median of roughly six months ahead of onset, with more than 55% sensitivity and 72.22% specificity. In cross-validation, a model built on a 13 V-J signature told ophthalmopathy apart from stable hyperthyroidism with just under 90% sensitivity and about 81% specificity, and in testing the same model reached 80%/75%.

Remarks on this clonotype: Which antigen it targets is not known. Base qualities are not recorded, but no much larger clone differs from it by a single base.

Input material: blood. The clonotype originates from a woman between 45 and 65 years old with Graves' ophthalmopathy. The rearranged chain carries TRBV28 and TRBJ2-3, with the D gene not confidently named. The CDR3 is CASSFATETDTQYF. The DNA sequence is TGTGCCAGCAGTTTTGCCACGGAGACAGATACGCAGTATTTT.